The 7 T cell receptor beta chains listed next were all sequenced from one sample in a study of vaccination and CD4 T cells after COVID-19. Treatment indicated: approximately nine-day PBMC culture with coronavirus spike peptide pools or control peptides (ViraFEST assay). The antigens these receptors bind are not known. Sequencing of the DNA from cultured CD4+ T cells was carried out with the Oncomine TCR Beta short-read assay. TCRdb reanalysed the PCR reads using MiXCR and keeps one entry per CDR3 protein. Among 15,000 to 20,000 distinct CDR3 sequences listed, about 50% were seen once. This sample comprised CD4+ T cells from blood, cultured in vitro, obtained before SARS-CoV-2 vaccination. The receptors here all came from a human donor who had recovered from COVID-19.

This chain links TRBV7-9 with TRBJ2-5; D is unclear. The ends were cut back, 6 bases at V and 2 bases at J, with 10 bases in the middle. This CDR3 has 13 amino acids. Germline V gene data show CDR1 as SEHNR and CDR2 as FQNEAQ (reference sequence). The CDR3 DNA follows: TGTGCCAGCAGAGAAGACTGGCAAGAGACCCAGTACTTC. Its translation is CASREDWQETQYF.

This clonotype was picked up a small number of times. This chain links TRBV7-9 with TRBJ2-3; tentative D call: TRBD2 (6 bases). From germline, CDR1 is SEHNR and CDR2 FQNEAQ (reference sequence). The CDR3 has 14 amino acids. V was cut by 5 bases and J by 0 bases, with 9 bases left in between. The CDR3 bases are TGTGCCAGCAGCCCCAGCGGGAGCACAGATACGCAGTATTTT. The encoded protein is CASSPSGSTDTQYF.

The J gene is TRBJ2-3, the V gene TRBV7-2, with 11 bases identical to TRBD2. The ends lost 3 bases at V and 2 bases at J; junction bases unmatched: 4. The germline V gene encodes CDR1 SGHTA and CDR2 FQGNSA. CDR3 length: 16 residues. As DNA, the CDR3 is TGTGCCAGCAGCTTTACGGGACTAGCGGACACAGATACGCAGTATTTT. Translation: CASSFTGLADTDTQYF.

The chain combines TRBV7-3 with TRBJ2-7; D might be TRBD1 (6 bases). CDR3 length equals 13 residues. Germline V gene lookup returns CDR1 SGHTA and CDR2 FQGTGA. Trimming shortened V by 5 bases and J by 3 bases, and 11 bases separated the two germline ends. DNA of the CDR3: TGTGCCAGCAGCCTACAACAGGGCTACGAGCAGTACTTC. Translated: CASSLQQGYEQYF.

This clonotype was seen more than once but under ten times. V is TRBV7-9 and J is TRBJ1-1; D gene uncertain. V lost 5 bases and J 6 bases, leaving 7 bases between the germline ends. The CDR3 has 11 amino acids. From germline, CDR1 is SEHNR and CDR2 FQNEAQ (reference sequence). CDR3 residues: CASSHPSEAFF. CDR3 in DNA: TGTGCCAGCAGCCACCCGTCTGAAGCTTTCTTT.

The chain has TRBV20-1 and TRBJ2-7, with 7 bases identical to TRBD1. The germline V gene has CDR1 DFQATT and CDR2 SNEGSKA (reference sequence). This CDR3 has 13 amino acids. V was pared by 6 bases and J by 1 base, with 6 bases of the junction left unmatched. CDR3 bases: TGCAGTGCCAACCGGGACAGTTCCTACGAGCAGTACTTC. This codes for CSANRDSSYEQYF.

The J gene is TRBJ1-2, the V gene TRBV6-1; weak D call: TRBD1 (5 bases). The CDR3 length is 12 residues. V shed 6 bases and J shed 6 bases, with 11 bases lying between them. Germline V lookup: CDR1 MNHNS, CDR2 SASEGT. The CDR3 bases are TGTGCCAGCAGCCCGACAGAGGATGGCTACACCTTC. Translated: CASSPTEDGYTF.